This T cell receptor (beta chain) emerged from a study of OX40 agonist ivuxolimab in advanced cancers. Study background: Participants averaged approximately 65 years of age (range roughly 23 to 85) and were roughly 80% male.

Blood got drawn at baseline, again on cycle 4 day 1, and then on cycle 7 day 1. The CDR3 runs to 13 residues. V lost 8 bases to trimming and J lost 5 bases, with 15 bases between them. Per the germline V gene, CDR1 is SNHLY and CDR2 is FYNNEI. Here immunoSEQ multiplex PCR was the method, and the copy in TCRdb shows in-frame clones only, minus some. The sample comprises fewer than 120,000 clones, about nine tenths of which are singletons, and less than 0.35% rests with the top ten. Sequencing was performed on CD4+ or CD8+ T cells sorted from blood, taken in a trial of the OX40 agonist ivuxolimab. The chain carries TRBV2 and TRBJ1-2; D gene uncertain. The TCR originated in an adult with an advanced solid tumor such as melanoma, head and neck, liver or kidney cancer. The CDR3 DNA follows: TGTGCCAGCCTTAAGGACGTGGAATATGGCTACACCTTC. Its protein product is CASLKDVEYGYTF.